This entry describes one T cell receptor (beta chain). This entry belongs to a study of blood T cells in healthy people across ages. The CDR3 runs to 20 residues. V was cut by 1 base and J by 6 bases, with 28 bases left in between. Germline CDR1 and CDR2: SGHTA and FQGNSA. Next came a second PCR, run for about 7 to 12 cycles, which used a sample-barcoded 5' primer along with a J-beta primer mix. Individual samples furnished no less than 2.5 million CDR3-containing paired-end reads apiece. TCRdb re-called the 5' RACE reads with MiXCR, one entry per CDR3 protein. This sample has 910,000 or so distinct CDR3 sequences; roughly 47% occur once, and the top ten carry 20% to 25%.

The specimen sequenced was blood. V usage is TRBV7-2 and J usage is TRBJ1-5; the D gene is possibly TRBD1 (5 bases). The source of this sequence is a woman aged 55-70 years in good health. CDR3: CASSLEGVGAVPPAGQPQHF. The CDR3 nucleotides are TGTGCCAGCAGCTTAGAAGGCGTTGGGGCAGTCCCTCCCGCGGGTCAGCCCCAGCATTTT.